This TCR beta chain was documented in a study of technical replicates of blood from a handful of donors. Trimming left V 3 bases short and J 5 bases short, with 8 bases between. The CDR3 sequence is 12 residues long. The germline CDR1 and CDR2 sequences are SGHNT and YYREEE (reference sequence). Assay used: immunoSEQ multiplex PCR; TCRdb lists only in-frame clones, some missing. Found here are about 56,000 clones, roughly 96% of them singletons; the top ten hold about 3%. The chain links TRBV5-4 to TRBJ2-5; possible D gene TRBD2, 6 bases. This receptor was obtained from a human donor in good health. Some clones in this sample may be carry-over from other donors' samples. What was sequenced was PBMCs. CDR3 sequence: CASSWEAETQYF. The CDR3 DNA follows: TGTGCCAGCAGCTGGGAGGCCGAGACCCAGTACTTC.